This T cell receptor (beta chain) was captured in a study of blood T cell repertoires in COVID-19. Study background: Sites in the United States, Italy and Spain provided acute and convalescent COVID-19 samples. The cDNA or gDNA used as material had been derived from T cells, B-cell-depleted T cells, or PBMCs.

The CDR3 is 16 amino acids. J lost 6 bases, V lost 3 bases, and 11 bases had no gene match. Germline V lookup: CDR1 SGDLS, CDR2 YYNGEE. Per the original data handling: Reference gene primer amplification in the assay estimated nucleated cell counts. Data came from immunoSEQ multiplex PCR; TCRdb stores just in-frame clones and leaves some out. V and J calls and clone size are as listed in that table; D and trimming were resolved from the DNA. The data contain over 400,000 clones, just over 85% of them singletons. The sequenced sample was peripheral blood. The sequence came from a woman between 25 and 40 years old with active or convalescent COVID-19. The genes are TRBV9 and TRBJ2-3; 9 bases fit TRBD2. Written as DNA, the CDR3 is TGTGCCAGCAGCGCGTTAGCGGGAGCCGTTGCCGATACGCAGTATTTT. Translated: CASSALAGAVADTQYF.